These 9 T cell receptor beta chains came from one sample sequenced in a study of blood T cells in healthy people across ages. A second PCR of roughly 7 to 11 cycles used a sample-barcoded 5' primer and a J-beta primer mix. TCRdb re-called the 5' RACE reads with MiXCR, one entry per CDR3 protein. This sample carries roughly 1.9 million distinct CDR3 sequences, around 42% of them seen once, and the ten largest clones take about 23%. Input material: blood. Receptors originate from a human donor in good health.

This clonotype appeared many times. V is TRBV29-1 and J is TRBJ2-5; a weak D match, TRBD1 (5 bases). CDR1 is SQVTM, CDR2 ANQGSEA, per germline. Trimming left V 2 bases short and J 5 bases short, with 12 bases between. CDR3 size: 13 residues. The CDR3 protein is CSVEMNKGETQYF. The DNA for the CDR3 is TGCAGCGTTGAAATGAACAAGGGGGAGACCCAGTACTTC.

The CDR3: CASRTRTRPAYEQYF. CDR3 DNA sequence: TGTGCCAGCCGAACAAGGACACGACCAGCCTACGAGCAGTACTTC. This chain uses TRBV6-2 or TRBV6-3 with TRBJ2-7; possible D gene TRBD1, 5 bases. The CDR3 spans 15 residues. Trimming left V 8 bases short and J 2 bases short, with 19 bases between. Germline V CDR1 and CDR2: MNHEY, SVGEGT.

This clonotype was found a few times. The chain uses TRBV5-5 and TRBJ2-1; tentatively, D is TRBD2 (6 bases). Germline CDR1 SGHKS, CDR2 YYEKEE (reference sequence). CDR3 size: 16 residues. Trimming pared 5 bases from V and 0 bases from J, leaving 15 bases between. Written as DNA, the CDR3 is TGTGCCAGCAGTGTGGAGGGGTCAAGCTCCTACAATGAGCAGTTCTTC. Translated, it gives CASSVEGSSSYNEQFF.

This clonotype was recorded a few times. The junction shows a germline mismatch at one end, possibly a read error. The rearrangement joins TRBV7-9 to TRBJ1-2, with D unclear. CDR1 is SEHNR, CDR2 FQNEAQ, per germline (reference sequence). This CDR3 has 12 residues. The CDR3 reads CACSQLEGGYTF. As DNA, the CDR3 is TGTGCCTGCAGCCAGCTAGAGGGTGGCTACACCTTC.

V gene TRBV9 combines with J gene TRBJ2-3; 7 positions agree with TRBD1. CDR3 size: 16 residues. V dropped 4 bases and J dropped 6; count of bases not matched to a gene: 14. Germline lookup yields CDR1 SGDLS and CDR2 YYNGEE. The CDR3 reads CASSSDRDNSWDTQYF. CDR3 DNA sequence: TGTGCCAGCAGCTCCGACAGGGATAATAGTTGGGATACGCAGTATTTT.

The chain has TRBV20-1 and TRBJ1-5, with 8 bases lining up with TRBD1. The CDR3 has 17 residues. The V and J ends lost 3 bases and 0 bases, in that order; junction bases with no gene match: 10. Germline assignment: CDR1 DFQATT and CDR2 SNEGSKA (reference sequence). For the CDR3, the DNA is TGCAGTGCTAGTTATTACAGGGGACAGGATAGCAATCAGCCCCAGCATTTT. It specifies CSASYYRGQDSNQPQHF.

This clonotype was observed a handful of times. V gene TRBV24-1 combines with J gene TRBJ2-5; TRBD1 is a possible D gene (6 bases). The J call is doubtful: the DNA matches TRBJ2-7 better. The germline CDR1 and CDR2 sequences are KGHDR and SFDVKD. CDR3 size: 15 residues. The CDR3 DNA reads as TGTGCCACCAGTGGAACAGGCAGGGGCTACGACGAGCAGTACTTC. Protein product: CATSGTGRGYDEQYF.

V usage is TRBV11-2 and J usage is TRBJ2-4; either TRBD1 or TRBD2 may fit D (5 bases each). The CDR3 runs to 19 residues. Between the trimmed V and J ends, which lost 8 bases and 2 bases, there was a span of 28 bases. CDR1 is SGHAT and CDR2 is FQNNGV in the germline V gene. The CDR3: CASGTLGAGGMRTKNIQYF. CDR3 DNA: TGTGCCAGCGGGACCCTCGGGGCAGGAGGAATGAGAACCAAAAACATTCAGTACTTC. The full variable domain, with the rest looked up from reference TRBV11-2 and TRBJ2-4, is EAGVAQSPRYKIIEKRQSVAFWCNPISGHATLYWYQQILGQGPKLLIQFQNNGVVDDSQLPKDRFSAERLKGVDSTLKIQPAKLEDSAVYLCASGTLGAGGMRTKNIQYFGAGTRLSVL.

This clonotype was counted a few times. The rearrangement uses TRBV5-8 and TRBJ2-5; 7 positions match TRBD1. CDR1 and CDR2 from the germline V gene are SGHTS and YDEGEE. Losses at the gene ends were 2 bases for V and 3 bases for J; bases not matched to a gene: 4. The CDR3 extends over 14 amino acids. The CDR3: CASSFRTGKETQYF. The DNA of the CDR3 is TGTGCCAGCAGCTTCCGGACAGGAAAAGAGACCCAGTACTTC. Using reference TRBV5-8 and TRBJ2-5 for the parts outside the CDR3, the full variable domain is EAGVTQSPTHLIKTRGQQATLRCSPISGHTSVYWYQQALGLGLQFLLWYDEGEERNRGNFPPRFSGRQFPNYSSELNVNALELEDSALYLCASSFRTGKETQYFGPGTRLLVL.